The T cell receptor (beta chain) described here comes from a study of human T cells and chemical hapten exposure. Overall study context: Sensitization used 2% DPC on roughly 2 cm by roughly 2 cm upper inner arm skin. Study-wide results and caveats: Patch test scores rose with PT1 expanded TCR counts, a positive correlation. Versus controls, expanded TCRs had significantly more large CDR3 similarity clusters.

TCRdb analysed the RACE reads with MiXCR anew, one entry per CDR3 protein. The sample includes 150,000 to 200,000 distinct CDR3 sequences, about 14% of them seen just once. V lost 2 bases, J lost 3 bases, and 1 base stayed unmatched. Germline V gene data show CDR1 as SGHKS and CDR2 as YYEKEE (reference sequence). The CDR3 consists of 13 residues. In its sample, this clonotype was seen many times. The antigen is unknown. Time point noted: patch test 1, 2 weeks after DPC sensitization. The sample's treatment: therapeutic diphenylcyclopropenone sensitization with weekly scalp DPC. Patch tests were applied only after blood draws.

The sequence derives from a woman aged 30 to 39 with alopecia areata. Some clones in this sample may be carry-over from other donors' samples. The chain employs TRBV5-5 and TRBJ2-5; 7 nucleotides line up with TRBD2. This specimen consisted of whole blood, obtained in connection with sensitization to the hapten diphenylcyclopropenone (DPC). The CDR3 bases are TGTGCCAGCAGCTTCCTAGCGGAAGAGACCCAGTACTTC. Translated, it gives CASSFLAEETQYF.